This is a list of T cell receptor beta chains from one sample in a study of blood T cells in healthy people across ages. MiXCR, applied by TCRdb to the 5' RACE reads, yields one record per CDR3 protein. Counted here are about 720,000 distinct CDR3 sequences, about 25% occurring once; the ten biggest clones make up under 4.5%. The data also belong to a second study, concerning T cells of mothers and their children.

The sequencing input was blood. Every receptor here comes from a boy younger than 18 in good health. Both conserved end residues are part of each CDR3. The D gene is left open where the match is weak. A row's size may be missing; if present it is once, few, many or a size class.

D	length	J	V	size	DNA	CDR3
.	18	TRBJ2-5	TRBV5-5	.	TGTGCCAGCAGCTTGGGCGGGACAACCTCACTTACGAATCTGGCCCAGTACTTC	CASSLGGTTSLTNLAQYF
.	14	TRBJ1-2	TRBV27	.	TGTGCCAGCAGTTTATCGCCAGGTTTTTATGGCTACACCTTC	CASSLSPGFYGYTF
.	13	TRBJ2-5	TRBV29-1	few	TGCAGCGTTGTTTTGGGGGCCCTAGAGACCCAGTACTTC	CSVVLGALETQYF
.	15	TRBJ2-5	TRBV24-1	.	TGTGCCACCAGTGACCCGACTCGATTGCAAGAGACCCAGTACTTC	CATSDPTRLQETQYF
TRBD2	16	TRBJ2-2	TRBV7-2	few	TGTGCCAGCAGCTTACCGCGCGGGAGTGGCACCGGGGAGCTGTTTTTT	CASSLPRGSGTGELFF
TRBD1	14	TRBJ1-1	TRBV7-2	.	TGTGCCAGCAGCTCACTAGGAGGGGGCGGTGAAGCTTTCTTT	CASSSLGGGGEAFF
.	14	TRBJ1-4	TRBV7-2	.	TGTGCCAGCAGGGCGACAGCAACTAATGAAAAACTGTTTTTT	CASRATATNEKLFF
.	17	TRBJ1-1	TRBV7-9	.	TGTGCCAGCAGCTTAGGACCCGAGGGGGGAATGAACACTGAAGCTTTCTTT	CASSLGPEGGMNTEAFF
.	12	TRBJ2-7	TRBV28	.	TGTGCCAGCAGTTTTATGTTAACCCAGCAGTACTTC	CASSFMLTQQYF
.	12	TRBJ2-5	TRBV5-4	many	TGTGCCAGCAGTGGGCTCGAGGAGACCCAGTACTTC	CASSGLEETQYF
.	14	TRBJ2-5	TRBV7-9	.	TGTGCCAGCAGCTTAGGTCAGGGCGACGAGACCCAGTACTTC	CASSLGQGDETQYF
TRBD2	13	TRBJ2-5	TRBV7-3	.	TGTGCCAGCAGCTTCAGGGAGGGAGAGACCCAGTACTTC	CASSFREGETQYF
.	16	TRBJ1-5	TRBV2	.	TGTGCCAGCAGGGCGGGGTTTCCCTCTAGCAATCAGCCCCAGCATTTT	CASRAGFPSSNQPQHF
.	14	TRBJ2-7	TRBV15	few	TGTGCCACCAGCAGAGACGACCTAGCCTACGAGCAGTACTTC	CATSRDDLAYEQYF
TRBD2	13	TRBJ2-5	TRBV12-3/TRBV12-4	few	TGTGCCAGCAGCTCTAGCGGGAGCGGGACCCAGTACTTC	CASSSSGSGTQYF
TRBD1	14	TRBJ1-1	TRBV7-2	few	TGTGCCAGCAGCAAGGACAGGGTGAACACTGAAGCTTTCTTT	CASSKDRVNTEAFF
.	14	TRBJ2-7	TRBV5-1	.	TGCGCCAGCAGCTTGCTGGGGGGAGGCTACGAGCAGTACTTC	CASSLLGGGYEQYF
.	15	TRBJ2-5	TRBV29-1	.	TGCAGCGTTGGGTCCGGGGGTGGGTTCGAAGAGACCCAGTACTTC	CSVGSGGGFEETQYF
.	15	TRBJ1-2	TRBV5-5	.	TGTGCCAGCAGCTTGGAGGGCGGGTTCGGGTATGGCTACACCTTC	CASSLEGGFGYGYTF
.	12	TRBJ2-3	TRBV7-8	few	TGTGCCAACAGCTTTGGGGGGGATACGCAGTATTTT	CANSFGGDTQYF
TRBD2	15	TRBJ2-1	TRBV4-3	.	TGCGCCAGCAGCCAAGTAGCGGGGGGGGCCCATGAGCAGTTCTTC	CASSQVAGGAHEQFF
TRBD1	15	TRBJ2-6	TRBV12-3/TRBV12-4	many	TGTGCCAGCGGGGACAGCCACTCTGGGGCCAACGTCCTGACTTTC	CASGDSHSGANVLTF
.	13	TRBJ1-2	TRBV6-2/TRBV6-3	few	TGTGCCAGCAGTTACGAGAGGGCCTATGGCTACACCTTC	CASSYERAYGYTF
.	15	TRBJ2-5	TRBV3-1	few	TGTGCCAGCAGCCTTCTGTCGGAAGTCCAAGAGACCCAGTACTTC	CASSLLSEVQETQYF
.	17	TRBJ2-4	TRBV28	many	TGTGCCAGCACCCCCGACGGGGGCCCGAGGACCAAAAACATTCAGTACTTC	CASTPDGGPRTKNIQYF
.	16	TRBJ2-1	TRBV25-1	.	TGTGCCAGCAGTGAATTTGATGGGGGGAGGAACAATGAGCAGTTCTTC	CASSEFDGGRNNEQFF
TRBD2	14	TRBJ2-3	TRBV4-1	few	TGCGCCAGCAGCCACGGCAGCGGGGCAGATACGCAGTATTTT	CASSHGSGADTQYF
.	15	TRBJ2-7	TRBV5-1	.	TGCGCCAGCAGCTTGGGGGTCCACTACGCCTACGAGCAGTACTTC	CASSLGVHYAYEQYF
.	15	TRBJ1-2	TRBV6-5	once	TGTGCCAGCAGACAGGTGGCTCCCTCTAACTATGGCTACACCTTC	CASRQVAPSNYGYTF
.	16	TRBJ2-2	TRBV7-9	few	TGTTCCAGCAGCGTTAGCCGTGGGGTGAACACCGGGGAGCTGTTTTTT	CSSSVSRGVNTGELFF
.	14	TRBJ1-1	TRBV5-1	many	TGCGCCAGCAGCACCAACAGGGAGAACACTGAAGCTTTCTTT	CASSTNRENTEAFF
TRBD2	14	TRBJ2-3	TRBV11-2	.	TGTGCCAGCAGCTTTATAGCGGGGGCAGATACGCAGTATTTT	CASSFIAGADTQYF
.	15	TRBJ2-7	TRBV3-1	many	TGTGCCAGCAGCCAAGATGACAGGCGGAGGGGCGAGCAGTACTTC	CASSQDDRRRGEQYF